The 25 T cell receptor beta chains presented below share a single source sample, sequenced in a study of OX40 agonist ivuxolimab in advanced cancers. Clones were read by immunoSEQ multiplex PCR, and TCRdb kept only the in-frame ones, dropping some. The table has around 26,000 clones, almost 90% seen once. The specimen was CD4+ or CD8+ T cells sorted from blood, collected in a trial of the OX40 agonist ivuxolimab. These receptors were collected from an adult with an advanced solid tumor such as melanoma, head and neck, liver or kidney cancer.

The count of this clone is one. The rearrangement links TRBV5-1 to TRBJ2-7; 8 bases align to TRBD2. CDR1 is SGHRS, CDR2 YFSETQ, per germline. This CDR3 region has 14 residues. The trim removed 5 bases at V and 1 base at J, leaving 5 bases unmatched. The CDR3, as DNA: TGCGCCAGCAGTGAAGCGGGGGTGTCCTACGAGCAGTACTTC. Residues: CASSEAGVSYEQYF.

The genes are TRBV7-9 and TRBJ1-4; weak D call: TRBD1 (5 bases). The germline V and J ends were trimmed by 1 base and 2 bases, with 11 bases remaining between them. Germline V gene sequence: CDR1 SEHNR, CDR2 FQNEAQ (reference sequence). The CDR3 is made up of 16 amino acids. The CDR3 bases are TGTGCCAGCAGCTTAGACGGAAGGGGTACTAATGAAAAACTGTTTTTT. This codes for CASSLDGRGTNEKLFF.

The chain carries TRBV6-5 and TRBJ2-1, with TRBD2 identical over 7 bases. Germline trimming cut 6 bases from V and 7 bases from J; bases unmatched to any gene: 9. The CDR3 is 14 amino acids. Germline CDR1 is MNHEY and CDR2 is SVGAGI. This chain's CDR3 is CASRTGTIGNEQFF. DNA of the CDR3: TGTGCCAGCAGGACCGGGACTATTGGTAATGAGCAGTTCTTC.

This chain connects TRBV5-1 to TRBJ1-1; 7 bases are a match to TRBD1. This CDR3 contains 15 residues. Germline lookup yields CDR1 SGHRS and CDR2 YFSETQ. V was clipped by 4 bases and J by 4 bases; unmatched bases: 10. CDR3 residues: CASSPSGGVVTEAFF. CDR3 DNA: TGCGCCAGCAGCCCGTCAGGGGGAGTTGTCACTGAAGCTTTCTTT.

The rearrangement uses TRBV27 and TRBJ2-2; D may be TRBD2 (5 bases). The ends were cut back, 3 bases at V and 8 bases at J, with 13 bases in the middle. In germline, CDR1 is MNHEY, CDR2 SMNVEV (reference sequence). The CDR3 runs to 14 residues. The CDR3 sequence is CASSLPSRTGELFF. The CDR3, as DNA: TGTGCCAGCAGTTTGCCTAGCCGAACGGGGGAGCTGTTTTTT.

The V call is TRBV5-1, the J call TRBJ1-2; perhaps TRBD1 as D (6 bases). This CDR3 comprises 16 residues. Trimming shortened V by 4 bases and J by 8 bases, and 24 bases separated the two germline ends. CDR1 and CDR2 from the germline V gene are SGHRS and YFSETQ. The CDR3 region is CASSEQTGYNSGGYTF. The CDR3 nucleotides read TGCGCCAGCAGCGAACAAACAGGGTACAATAGCGGGGGCTACACCTTC.

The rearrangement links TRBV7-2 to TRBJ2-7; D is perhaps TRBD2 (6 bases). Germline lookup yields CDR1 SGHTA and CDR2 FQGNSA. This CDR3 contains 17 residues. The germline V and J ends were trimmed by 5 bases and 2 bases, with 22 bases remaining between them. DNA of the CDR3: TGTGCCAGCAGCCTGCCAGTGGAGGACCTAGCGACCTACGAGCAGTACTTC. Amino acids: CASSLPVEDLATYEQYF.

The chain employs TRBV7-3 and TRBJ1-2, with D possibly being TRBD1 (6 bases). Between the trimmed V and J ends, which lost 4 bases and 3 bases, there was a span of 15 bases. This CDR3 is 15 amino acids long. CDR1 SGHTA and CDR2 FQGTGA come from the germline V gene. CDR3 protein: CASSSTGTGDYGYTF. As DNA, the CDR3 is TGTGCCAGCAGCTCCACAGGGACCGGTGACTATGGCTACACCTTC.

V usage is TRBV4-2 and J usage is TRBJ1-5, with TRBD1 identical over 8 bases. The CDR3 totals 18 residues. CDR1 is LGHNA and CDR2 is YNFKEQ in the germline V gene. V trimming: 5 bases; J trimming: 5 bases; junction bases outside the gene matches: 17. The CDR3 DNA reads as TGTGCCAGCAGCTCGGGGCCGCTCACGGCAGGGGGCTATCAGCCCCAGCATTTT. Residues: CASSSGPLTAGGYQPQHF.

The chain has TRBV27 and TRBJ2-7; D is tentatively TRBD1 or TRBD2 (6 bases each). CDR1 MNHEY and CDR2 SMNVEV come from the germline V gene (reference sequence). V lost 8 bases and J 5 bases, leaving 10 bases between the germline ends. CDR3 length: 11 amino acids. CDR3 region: CASWGAHEQYF. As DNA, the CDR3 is TGTGCCAGCTGGGGGGCCCACGAGCAGTACTTC.

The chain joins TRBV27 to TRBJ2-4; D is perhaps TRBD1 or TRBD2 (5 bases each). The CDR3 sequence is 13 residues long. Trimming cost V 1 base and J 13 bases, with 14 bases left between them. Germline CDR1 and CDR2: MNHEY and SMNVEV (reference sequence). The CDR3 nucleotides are TGTGCCAGCAGTTTATACGGGACCGATAAACAGTACTTC. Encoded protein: CASSLYGTDKQYF.

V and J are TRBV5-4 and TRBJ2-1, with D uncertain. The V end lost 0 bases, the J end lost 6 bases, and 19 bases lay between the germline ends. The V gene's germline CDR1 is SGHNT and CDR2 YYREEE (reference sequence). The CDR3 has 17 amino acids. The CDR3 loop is CASSLGAGPRAANEQFF. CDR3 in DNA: TGTGCCAGCAGCTTGGGGGCCGGGCCCCGTGCAGCCAATGAGCAGTTCTTC.

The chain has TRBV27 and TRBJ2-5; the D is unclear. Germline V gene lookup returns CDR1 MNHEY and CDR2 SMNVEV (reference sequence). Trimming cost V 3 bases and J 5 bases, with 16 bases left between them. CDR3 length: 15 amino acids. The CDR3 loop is CASSLWSAESETQYF. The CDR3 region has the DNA TGTGCCAGCAGTTTGTGGTCAGCAGAAAGTGAGACCCAGTACTTC.

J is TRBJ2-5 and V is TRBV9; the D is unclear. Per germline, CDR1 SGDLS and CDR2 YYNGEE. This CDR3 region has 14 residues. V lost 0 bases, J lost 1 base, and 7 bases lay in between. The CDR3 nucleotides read TGTGCCAGCAGCGTAGGTGGCAGCCAAGAGACCCAGTACTTC. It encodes CASSVGGSQETQYF.

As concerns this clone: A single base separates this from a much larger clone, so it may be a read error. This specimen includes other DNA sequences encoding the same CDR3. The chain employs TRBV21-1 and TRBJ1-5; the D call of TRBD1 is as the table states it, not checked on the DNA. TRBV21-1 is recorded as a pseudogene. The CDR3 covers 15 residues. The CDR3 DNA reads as TGTGCCAGCAGCAAAGCAGGACAGGGCAATCAGCCCCAACATTTT. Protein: CASSKAGQGNQPQHF.

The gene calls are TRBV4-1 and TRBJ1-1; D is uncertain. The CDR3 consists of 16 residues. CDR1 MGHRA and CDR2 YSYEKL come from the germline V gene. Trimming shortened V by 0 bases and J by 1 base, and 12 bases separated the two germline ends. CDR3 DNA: TGCGCCAGCAGCCAAGATAATCAAGGCAGGAACACTGAAGCTTTCTTT. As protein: CASSQDNQGRNTEAFF.

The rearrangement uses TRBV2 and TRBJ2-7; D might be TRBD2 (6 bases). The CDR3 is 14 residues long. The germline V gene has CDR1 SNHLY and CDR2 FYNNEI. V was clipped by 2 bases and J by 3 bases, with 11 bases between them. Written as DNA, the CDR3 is TGTGCCAGCAGTGAACGGGGGACGGGCTACGAGCAGTACTTC. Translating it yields CASSERGTGYEQYF.

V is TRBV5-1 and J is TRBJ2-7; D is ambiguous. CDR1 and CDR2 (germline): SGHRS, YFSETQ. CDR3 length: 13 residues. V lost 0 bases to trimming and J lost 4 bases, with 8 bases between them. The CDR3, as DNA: TGCGCCAGCAGCTTGGGACTGGAATACGAGCAGTACTTC. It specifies CASSLGLEYEQYF.

The CDR3 DNA sequence: TGTGCCAGCAGTGAAGGGGTCAGGGGGGAGGAGGAGACCCAGTACTTC. Translation: CASSEGVRGEEETQYF. V usage is TRBV2 and J usage is TRBJ2-5; tentatively, D is TRBD1 (7 bases). CDR1 is SNHLY and CDR2 is FYNNEI in the germline V gene. The CDR3 runs to 16 residues. V was trimmed by 1 base and J by 5 bases, leaving 17 bases between them.

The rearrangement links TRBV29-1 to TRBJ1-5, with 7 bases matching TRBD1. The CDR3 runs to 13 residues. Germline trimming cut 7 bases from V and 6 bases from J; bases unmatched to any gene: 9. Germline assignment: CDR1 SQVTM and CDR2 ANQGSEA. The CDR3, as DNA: TGCAGCGCCCGTGACAGGGAGAGTCAGCCCCAGCATTTT. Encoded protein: CSARDRESQPQHF.

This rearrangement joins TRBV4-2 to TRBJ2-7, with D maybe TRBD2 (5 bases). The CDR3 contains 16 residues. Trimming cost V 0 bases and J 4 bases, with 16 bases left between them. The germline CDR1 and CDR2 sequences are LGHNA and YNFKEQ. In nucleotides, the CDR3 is TGTGCCAGCAGCCAAGATCTGGCCGGGGTGGGTTACGAGCAGTACTTC. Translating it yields CASSQDLAGVGYEQYF.

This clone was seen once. CDR3 protein: CASSLTLQDSLYNEQFF. The CDR3 DNA follows: TGTGCCAGTAGTCTAACCCTCCAGGACAGCCTTTACAATGAGCAGTTCTTC. The chain recombines TRBV19 with TRBJ2-1; tentative D call: TRBD1 (6 bases). V lost 5 bases, J lost 4 bases, and 21 bases lay in between. In germline, CDR1 is LNHDA, CDR2 SQIVND (reference sequence). The CDR3 runs to 17 residues.

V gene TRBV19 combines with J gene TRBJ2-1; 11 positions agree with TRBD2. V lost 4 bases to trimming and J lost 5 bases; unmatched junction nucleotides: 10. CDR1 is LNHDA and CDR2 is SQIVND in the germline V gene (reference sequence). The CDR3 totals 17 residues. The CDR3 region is CASSTTSGDQTHNEQFF. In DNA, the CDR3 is TGTGCCAGTAGTACGACTAGCGGGGACCAGACTCACAATGAGCAGTTCTTC.

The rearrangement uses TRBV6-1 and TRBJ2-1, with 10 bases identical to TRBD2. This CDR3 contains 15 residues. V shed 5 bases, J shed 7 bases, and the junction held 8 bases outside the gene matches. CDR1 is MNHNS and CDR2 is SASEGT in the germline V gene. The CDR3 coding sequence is TGTGCCAGCAGTCCCTGGAGCGGGAGGGCAAATGAGCAGTTCTTC. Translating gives CASSPWSGRANEQFF.

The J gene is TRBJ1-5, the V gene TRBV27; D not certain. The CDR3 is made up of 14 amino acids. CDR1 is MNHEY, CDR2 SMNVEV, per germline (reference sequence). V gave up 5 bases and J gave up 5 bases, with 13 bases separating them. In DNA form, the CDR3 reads TGTGCCAGCAGTCTGGAATCGGCCGATCAGCCCCAGCATTTT. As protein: CASSLESADQPQHF.